The 5 T cell receptor beta chains presented below share a single source sample, sequenced in a study of CD8+ T cells in alopecia areata (dated by TCRdb to between 2018 and 2020). The time point tag for this specimen amounts to: baseline before oral tofacitinib. Library method: the immunoSEQ multiplex PCR assay. For TCR sequencing, RNA was extracted from every sample and reverse transcribed into cDNA to serve as template. As stored in TCRdb, this immuneACCESS dataset retains in-frame rearrangements with V and J assigned. A fraction of the clones does not appear; measured against another copy, unresolved V genes explain less than half of the discrepancy, and the remainder lacks a known reason. The sample table records about 180,000 clones; 63% of these occur just once. The ten biggest clones cover over 1.5% of the sample. The sequencing used CD4+ T cells sorted from blood, collected at week 0. The receptors stem from a human donor with alopecia areata.

This clone was detected only once. V usage is TRBV2 and J usage is TRBJ1-1; TRBD1 agrees at 7 bases. CDR3 length: 16 residues. The germline V gene encodes CDR1 SNHLY and CDR2 FYNNEI. V gave up 4 bases and J gave up 2 bases; unmatched junction bases: 10. CDR3 protein: CASSARGTEGNTEAFF. The CDR3 bases are TGTGCCAGCAGTGCCAGGGGGACAGAGGGTAACACTGAAGCTTTCTTT.

The chain links TRBV9 to TRBJ1-6; TRBD1 agrees at 8 bases. The V gene end was trimmed by 4 bases and the J gene end by 10 bases; junction bases not matched to a gene: 10. There are 15 residues in the CDR3. Germline assignment: CDR1 SGDLS and CDR2 YYNGEE. CDR3 in amino acids: CASSPGQGLASPLHF. The CDR3 DNA reads as TGTGCCAGCAGCCCCGGACAGGGATTAGCCTCACCCCTCCACTTT.

The chain joins TRBV5-1 to TRBJ2-7; D gene uncertain. Germline lookup yields CDR1 SGHRS and CDR2 YFSETQ. The CDR3 consists of 14 residues. With 3 bases removed from V and 2 bases from J, the gap between germline ends came to 12 bases. DNA for the CDR3: TGCGCCAGCAGCTCCGGGCCAAACCCCTACGAGCAGTACTTC. Its translation is CASSSGPNPYEQYF.

The chain joins TRBV19 to TRBJ2-7, with TRBD1 matching over 9 bases. The CDR3 totals 15 residues. With 6 bases clipped from V and 4 bases from J, the junction kept 10 bases outside the gene matches. Germline V gene sequence: CDR1 LNHDA, CDR2 SQIVND (reference sequence). The CDR3 here is CASRNNAGQGYEQYF. The CDR3 DNA reads as TGTGCCAGTAGGAATAACGCAGGACAGGGGTACGAGCAGTACTTC.

This chain joins TRBV30 and TRBJ1-6, with D possibly being TRBD1 (5 bases). The germline V and J ends were trimmed by 5 bases and 4 bases, with 18 bases remaining between them. This CDR3 is built from 16 residues. Looked up from germline, CDR1 is GTSNPN and CDR2 is SVGIG (reference sequence). CDR3 protein: CAWSIPTTAYNSPLHF. The CDR3 DNA follows: TGTGCCTGGTCTATTCCTACGACAGCTTATAATTCACCCCTCCACTTT.